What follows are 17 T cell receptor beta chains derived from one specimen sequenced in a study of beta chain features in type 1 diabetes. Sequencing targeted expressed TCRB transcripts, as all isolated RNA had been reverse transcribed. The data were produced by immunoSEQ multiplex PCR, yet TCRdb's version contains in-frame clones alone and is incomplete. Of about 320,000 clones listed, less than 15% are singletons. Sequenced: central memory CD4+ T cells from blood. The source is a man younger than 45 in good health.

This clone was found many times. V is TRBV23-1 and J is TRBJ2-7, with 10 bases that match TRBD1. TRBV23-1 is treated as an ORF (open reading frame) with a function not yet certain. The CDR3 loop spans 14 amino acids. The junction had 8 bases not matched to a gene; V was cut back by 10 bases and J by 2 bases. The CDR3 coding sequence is TGCGCCACCCTGGGACAGGGGAACCCCTACGAGCAGTACGTC. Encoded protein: CATLGQGNPYEQYV.

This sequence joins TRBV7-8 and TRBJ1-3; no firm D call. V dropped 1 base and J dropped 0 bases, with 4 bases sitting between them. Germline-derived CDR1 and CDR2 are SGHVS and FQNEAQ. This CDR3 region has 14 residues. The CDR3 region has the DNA TGTGCCAGCAGCTTAGTCCCCTCTGGAAACACCATATATTTT. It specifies CASSLVPSGNTIYF. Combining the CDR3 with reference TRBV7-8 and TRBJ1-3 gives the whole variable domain GAGVSQSPRYKVAKRGQDVALRCDPISGHVSLFWYQQALGQGPEFLTYFQNEAQLDKSGLPSDRFFAERPEGSVSTLKIQRTQQEDSAVYLCASSLVPSGNTIYFGEGSWLTVV.

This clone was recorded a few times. The CDR3 is CATSRERGLVRQYF. CDR3 DNA: TGTGCCACCAGCAGAGAGCGGGGACTAGTTCGGCAGTATTTT. The genes are TRBV15 and TRBJ2-3; 8 bases agree with TRBD2. V shed 0 bases and J 11 bases; nucleotides not matched to a gene: 7. Germline CDR1 reads LNHNV; CDR2 reads YYDKDF (reference sequence). The CDR3 consists of 14 residues.

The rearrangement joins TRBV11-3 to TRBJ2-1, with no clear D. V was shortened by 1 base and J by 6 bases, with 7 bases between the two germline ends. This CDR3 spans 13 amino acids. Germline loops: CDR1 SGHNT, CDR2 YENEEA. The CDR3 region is CASSLARVNEQFF. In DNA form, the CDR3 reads TGTGCCAGCAGCTTAGCCCGGGTCAATGAGCAGTTCTTC.

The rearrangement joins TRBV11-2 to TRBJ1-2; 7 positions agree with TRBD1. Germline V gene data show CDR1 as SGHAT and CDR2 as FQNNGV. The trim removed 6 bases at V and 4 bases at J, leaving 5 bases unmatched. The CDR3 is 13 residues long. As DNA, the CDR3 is TGTGCCAGCAGTTTCGACAGGGCCTATGGCTACACCTTC. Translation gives CASSFDRAYGYTF.

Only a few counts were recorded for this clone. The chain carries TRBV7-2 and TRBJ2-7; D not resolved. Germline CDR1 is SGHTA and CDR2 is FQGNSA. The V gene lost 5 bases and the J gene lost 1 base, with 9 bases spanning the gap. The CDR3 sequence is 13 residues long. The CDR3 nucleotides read TGTGCCAGCAGCACCCCCCAATCCTACGAGCAGTACGTC. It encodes CASSTPQSYEQYV.

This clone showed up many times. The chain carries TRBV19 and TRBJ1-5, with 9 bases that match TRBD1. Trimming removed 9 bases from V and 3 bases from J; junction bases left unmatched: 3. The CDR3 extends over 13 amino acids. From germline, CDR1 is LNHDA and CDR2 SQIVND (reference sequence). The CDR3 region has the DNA TGTGCCAGCGGACAGGGGATCAATCAGCCCCAGCATTTT. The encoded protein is CASGQGINQPQHF.

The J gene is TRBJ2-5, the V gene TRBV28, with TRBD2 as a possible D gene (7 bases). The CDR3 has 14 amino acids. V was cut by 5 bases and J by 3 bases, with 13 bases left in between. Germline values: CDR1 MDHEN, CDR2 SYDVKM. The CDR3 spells CASSKGGVEETQYF. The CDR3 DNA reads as TGTGCCAGCAGTAAAGGGGGGGTAGAAGAGACCCAGTACTTC.

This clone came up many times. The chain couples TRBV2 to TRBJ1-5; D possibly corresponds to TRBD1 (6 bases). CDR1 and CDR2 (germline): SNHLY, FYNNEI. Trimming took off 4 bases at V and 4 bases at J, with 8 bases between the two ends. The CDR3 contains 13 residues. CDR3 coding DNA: TGTGCCAGCAGTGCGGACAGTAATCAGCCCCAGCATTTT. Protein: CASSADSNQPQHF. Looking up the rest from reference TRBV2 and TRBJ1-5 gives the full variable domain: EPEVTQTPSHQVTQMGQEVILRCVPISNHLYFYWYRQILGQKVEFLVSFYNNEISEKSEIFDDQFSVERPDGSNFTLKIRSTKLEDSAMYFCASSADSNQPQHFGDGTRLSIL.

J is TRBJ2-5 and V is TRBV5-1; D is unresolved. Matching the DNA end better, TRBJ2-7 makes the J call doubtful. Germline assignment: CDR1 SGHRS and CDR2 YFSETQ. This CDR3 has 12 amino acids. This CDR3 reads CASSLDAYEQYF. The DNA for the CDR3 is TGCGCCAGCAGCTTGGACGCCTACGAGCAGTACTTC.

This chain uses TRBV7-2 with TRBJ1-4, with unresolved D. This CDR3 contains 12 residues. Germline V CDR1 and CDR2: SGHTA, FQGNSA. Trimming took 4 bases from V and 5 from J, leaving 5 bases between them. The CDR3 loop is CASSSSNEKLFF. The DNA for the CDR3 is TGTGCCAGCAGCTCCTCAAATGAAAAACTGTTTTTT.

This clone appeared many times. CDR3 nucleotides: TGTGCCAGCAGCTCCACAGGTAGCTCCTACAATGAGCAGTTCTTC. It codes for CASSSTGSSYNEQFF. The rearrangement links TRBV7-6 to TRBJ2-1, with D possibly being TRBD1 (5 bases). Between the trimmed V and J ends, which lost 4 bases and 0 bases, there was a span of 10 bases. CDR1 SGHVS and CDR2 FNYEAQ come from the germline V gene. The CDR3 totals 15 residues.

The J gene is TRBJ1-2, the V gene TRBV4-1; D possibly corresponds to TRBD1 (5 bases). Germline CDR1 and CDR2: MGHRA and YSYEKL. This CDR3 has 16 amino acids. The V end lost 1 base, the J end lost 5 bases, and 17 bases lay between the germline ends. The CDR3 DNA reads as TGCGCCAGCAGCCAAGGAAGTCCGGGACGGAGATATGGCTACACCTTC. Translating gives CASSQGSPGRRYGYTF.

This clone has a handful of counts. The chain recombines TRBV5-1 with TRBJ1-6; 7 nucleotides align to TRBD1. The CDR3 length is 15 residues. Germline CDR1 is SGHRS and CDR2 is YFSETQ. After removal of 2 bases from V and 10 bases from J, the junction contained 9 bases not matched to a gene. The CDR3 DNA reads TGCGCCAGCAGCTTAGTAAGACAGGGAGTATCACCCCTCCACTTT. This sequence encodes CASSLVRQGVSPLHF.

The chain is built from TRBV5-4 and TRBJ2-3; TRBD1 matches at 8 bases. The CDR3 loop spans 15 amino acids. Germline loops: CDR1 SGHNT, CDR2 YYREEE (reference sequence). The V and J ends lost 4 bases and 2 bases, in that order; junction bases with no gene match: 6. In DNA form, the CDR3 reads TGTGCCAGCAGCCCGGGACAGGACCTCACAGATACGCAGTATTTT. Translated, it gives CASSPGQDLTDTQYF. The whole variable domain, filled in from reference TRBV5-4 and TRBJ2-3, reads ETGVTQSPTHLIKTRGQQVTLRCSSQSGHNTVSWYQQALGQGPQFIFQYYREEENGRGNFPPRFSGLQFPNYSSELNVNALELDDSALYLCASSPGQDLTDTQYFGPGTRLTVL.

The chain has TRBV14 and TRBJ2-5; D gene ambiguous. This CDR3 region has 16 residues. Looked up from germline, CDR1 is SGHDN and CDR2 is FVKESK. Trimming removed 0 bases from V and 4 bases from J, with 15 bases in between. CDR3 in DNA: TGTGCCAGCAGCCAAGACCCCTGGGGAAGGGCAGAGACCCAGTACTTC. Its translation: CASSQDPWGRAETQYF.

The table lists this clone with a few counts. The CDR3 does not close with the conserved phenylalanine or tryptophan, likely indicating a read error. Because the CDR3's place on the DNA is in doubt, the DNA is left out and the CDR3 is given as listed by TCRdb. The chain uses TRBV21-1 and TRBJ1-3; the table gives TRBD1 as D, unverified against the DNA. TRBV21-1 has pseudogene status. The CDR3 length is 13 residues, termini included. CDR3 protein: CASRQGSGNTIYS.